The sequence of this T cell receptor beta chain was determined in a study of T cells expressing NK-cell markers. The overall study: Just one sequenced donor of eight was HCMV-seronegative, while seven were seropositive.

Points from the study as a whole: HCMV specificity of the expanded NKG2C+ T cell clones was not established. Over 5 donors carried dominant NKG2C+ clonotypes that made up roughly 1.0-8% of their CD8+ T cells.

A word on this clonotype: Its matching antigen is unknown.

This CDR3 contains 14 residues. The germline V gene has CDR1 SQVTM and CDR2 ANQGSEA. TCR beta cDNA was made by 5'RACE template switching with UMIs. From the 5' RACE reads, TCRdb lists one entry per CDR3 protein and no DNA. The table lists a few hundred thousand distinct CDR3 sequences. The material sequenced was blood T cells: a sorted CD56 or NKG2C T cell subset, CD4+ or CD8+ T cells, or bulk PBMC T cells (not recorded which). This sequence was found in a man aged 18-30 years in good health. The V and J genes are TRBV29-1 and TRBJ2-3. The CDR3 is CSVEVGASTDTQYF.